Sequencing of this T cell receptor beta chain was carried out in a study of blood T cell repertoires in COVID-19. Study details: Some COVID-19 samples were acute and others convalescent; all came from the United States, Italy and Spain. From T cells, B-cell-depleted T cells, or PBMCs came the material, which was cDNA or gDNA.

TCRdb keeps only in-frame clones here, not all; method: immunoSEQ multiplex PCR. Seen here are approximately 290,000 clones, 70% to 90% observed once, and the top ten hold more than 4%. The participants were between roughly 18 and 100 years old and came from about two dozen US areas. Cohort 3 recovered donors had two negative PCRs, clearance, or symptom resolution. The trim removed 5 bases at V and 0 bases at J, leaving 4 bases unmatched. Per germline, CDR1 MDHEN and CDR2 SYDVKM. The CDR3 totals 15 residues. The genes are TRBV28 and TRBJ2-3; 8 bases map to TRBD2. The clonotype was recovered from a woman in her twenties or thirties who had recovered from COVID-19. Sequenced material: PBMCs or T cells enriched from blood (not recorded which). The CDR3 region is CASSGLASSTDTQYF. The CDR3 bases are TGTGCCAGCAGTGGACTAGCCTCTAGCACAGATACGCAGTATTTT.